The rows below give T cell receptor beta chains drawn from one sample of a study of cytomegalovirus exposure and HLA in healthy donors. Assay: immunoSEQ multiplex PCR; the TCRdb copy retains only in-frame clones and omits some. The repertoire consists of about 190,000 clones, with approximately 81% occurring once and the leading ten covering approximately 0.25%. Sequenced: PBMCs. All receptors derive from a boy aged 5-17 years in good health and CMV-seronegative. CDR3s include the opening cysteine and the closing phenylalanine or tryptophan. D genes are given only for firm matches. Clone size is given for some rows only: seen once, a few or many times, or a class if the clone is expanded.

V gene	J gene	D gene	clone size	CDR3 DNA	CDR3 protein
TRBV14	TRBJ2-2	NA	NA	TGTGCCAGCAGCCAAGCACTGAACACCGGGGAGCTGTTTTTT	CASSQALNTGELFF
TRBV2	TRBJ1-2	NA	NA	TGTGCCAGCAGTGAAGAAGCAGGGATCTTGGTTGGCTACACCTTC	CASSEEAGILVGYTF
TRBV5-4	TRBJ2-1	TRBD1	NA	TGTGCCAGCAGCCTCAGGGGGACCTACAATGAGCAGTTCTTC	CASSLRGTYNEQFF
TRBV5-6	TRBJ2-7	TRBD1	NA	TGTGCCAGCAGCTTTAGAGGGGGCCCCTACGAGCAGTACTTC	CASSFRGGPYEQYF
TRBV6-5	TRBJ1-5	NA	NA	TGTGCCAGCAGTCTAGGGAGGGGTGGGGGTCAGCCCCAGCATTTT	CASSLGRGGGQPQHF
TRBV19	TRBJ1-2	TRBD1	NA	TGTGCCAGTAGCATTAACAGGGGCAACTATGGCTACACCTTC	CASSINRGNYGYTF
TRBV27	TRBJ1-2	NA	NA	TGTGCCAGCAGTCCTTCCAGGTTCTATGGCTACACCTTC	CASSPSRFYGYTF
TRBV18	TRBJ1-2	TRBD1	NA	TGTGCCAGCTCACCCCAACAGGGGGGCGCCTATGGCTACACCTTC	CASSPQQGGAYGYTF
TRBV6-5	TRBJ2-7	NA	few	TGTGCCAGCAAGGACAACTCCTACGAGCAGTACTTC	CASKDNSYEQYF
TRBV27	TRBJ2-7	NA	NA	TGTGCCACCTCACTGGGCTGGGAGCAGTACTTC	CATSLGWEQYF
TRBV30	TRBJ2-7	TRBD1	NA	TGTGCCTGGAGTACTTGGACAGGGGCCCACGAGCAGTACTTC	CAWSTWTGAHEQYF
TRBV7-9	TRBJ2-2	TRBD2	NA	TGTTCCAGCAGGGGTAGCGGGACGGTCGGGGAGCTGTTTTTT	CSSRGSGTVGELFF
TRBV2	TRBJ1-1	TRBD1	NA	TGTGCCACCCAGGGACAGGGGGTATCTGAAGCTTTCTTT	CATQGQGVSEAFF
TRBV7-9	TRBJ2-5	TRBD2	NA	TGTTCCAGCAGCTTAAGTAGAGGGACTAGTGGAGAGACCCAGTACTTC	CSSSLSRGTSGETQYF
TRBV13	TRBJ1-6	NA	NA	TGTGCCAGCAGCCCGAGGCCTTCACCCCTCCACTTT	CASSPRPSPLHF
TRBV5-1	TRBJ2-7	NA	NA	TGCGCCAGCAGCTTGTTAGGGGATTCCTACGAGCAGTACTTC	CASSLLGDSYEQYF
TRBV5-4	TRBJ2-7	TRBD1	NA	TGTGCCAGCAGCTTGAACCGAACAGGGGGCGGGTACGAGCAGTACTTC	CASSLNRTGGGYEQYF
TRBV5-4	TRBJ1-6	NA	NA	TGTGCCAGCAGGTCCACCCCGACTAGTTCGGACACCCTCCACTTT	CASRSTPTSSDTLHF
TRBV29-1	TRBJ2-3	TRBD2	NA	TGCAGCGTTGAGGGCGGGACAGCCACTAGCGGGAGTTCGGGCCCAGATACGCAGTATTTT	CSVEGGTATSGSSGPDTQYF
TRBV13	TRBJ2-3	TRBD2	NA	TGTGCCAGCAGCTTTGAGACTAGCAGTAACACAGATACGCAGTATTTT	CASSFETSSNTDTQYF
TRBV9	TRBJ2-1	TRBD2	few	TGTGCCAGCAGCGTAGTGGGGAGGGTGCCCTACAATGAGCAGTTCTTC	CASSVVGRVPYNEQFF
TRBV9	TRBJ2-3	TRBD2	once	TGTGCCAGCAGCGTAGCTCCAAGCGGGGGCACAGATACGCAGTATTTT	CASSVAPSGGTDTQYF
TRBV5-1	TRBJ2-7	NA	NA	TGCGCCAGCAGCTGGCGGGACAGTACCTACGAGCAGTACTTC	CASSWRDSTYEQYF
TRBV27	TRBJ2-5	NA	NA	TGTGCCAGCAGGTTTAGCGGACTCAAAGAGACCCAGTACTTC	CASRFSGLKETQYF
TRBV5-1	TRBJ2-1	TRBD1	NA	TGCGCCAGCAGCTTGCCATCTCCGTTCTCGCCGGGACAGGTGTACAATGAGCAGTTCTTC	CASSLPSPFSPGQVYNEQFF
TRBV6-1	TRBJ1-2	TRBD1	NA	TGTGCCAGCAGTGAGGCCATACAGGGGGGGTACTATGGCTACACCTTC	CASSEAIQGGYYGYTF
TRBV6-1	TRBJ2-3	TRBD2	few	TGTGCCAGCAGTGCGGATAGCGGGAGGTTCGAGACGCAGTATTTT	CASSADSGRFETQYF
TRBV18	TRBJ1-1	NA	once	TGTGCCAGCTCACCAACATTGGGCCCAAAGAGCACTGAAGCTTTCTTT	CASSPTLGPKSTEAFF
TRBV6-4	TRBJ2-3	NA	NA	TGTGCCAGCAGTGAGGGGGGGGCCCCAGATACGCAGTATTTT	CASSEGGAPDTQYF
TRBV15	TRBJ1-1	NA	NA	TGTGCCACCAGCAGAGGGGACTCGTGGAACACTGAAGCTTTCTTT	CATSRGDSWNTEAFF
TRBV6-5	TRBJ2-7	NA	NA	TGTGCCAGCAGCAAGCGCGGGGAATCCTACGAGCAGTACTTC	CASSKRGESYEQYF
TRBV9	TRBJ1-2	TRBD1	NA	TGTGCCAGCAGCGTAGGCCAGGGGGCGGGCTATGGCTACACCTTC	CASSVGQGAGYGYTF
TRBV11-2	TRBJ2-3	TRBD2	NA	TGTGCCAGCAGTCAGTTAGCGGGAGGGTCCCCAGATACGCAGTATTTT	CASSQLAGGSPDTQYF
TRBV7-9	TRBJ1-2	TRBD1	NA	TGTTCCAGCAGCCCTGGTAGGACAGGGGCTAACTATGGCTACACCTTC	CSSSPGRTGANYGYTF
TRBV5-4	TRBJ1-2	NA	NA	TGTGCCAGCAGCTCCAGATATAAAGGGGACACCGGAGGTTATGGCTACACCTTC	CASSSRYKGDTGGYGYTF
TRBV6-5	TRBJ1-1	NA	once	TGTGCCAGCAGTTACCCTGGGGAGGGCACTGAAGCTTTCTTT	CASSYPGEGTEAFF
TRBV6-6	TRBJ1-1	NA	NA	TGTGCCAGCAGCACAAGGGGAGGAGCTTTCTTT	CASSTRGGAFF
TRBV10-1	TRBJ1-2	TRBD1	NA	TGCGCCAGCAGTGAGCACAGGGGTTCAGGTTACACCTTC	CASSEHRGSGYTF
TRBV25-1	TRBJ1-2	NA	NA	TGTGCCAGCACCACAACCGGGGGCTATGGCTACACCTTC	CASTTTGGYGYTF
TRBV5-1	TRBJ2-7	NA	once	TGCGCCAGCAGCTTGGAATCGGGGGTTTTCGACGAGCAGTACTTC	CASSLESGVFDEQYF
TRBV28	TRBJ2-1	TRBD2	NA	TGTGCCAGCAGCCCACTAGCGGAGATAAACAATGAGCAGTTCTTC	CASSPLAEINNEQFF
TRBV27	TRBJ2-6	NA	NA	TGTGCCAGCAGTTTATCCTGGGCCAACGTCCTGACTTTC	CASSLSWANVLTF
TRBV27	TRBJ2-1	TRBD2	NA	TGTGCCAGCAGTTTGGGGGGGTCCTACAATGAGCAGTTCTTC	CASSLGGSYNEQFF